Shown below are 24 T cell receptor beta chains from a single sample sequenced in a study of metastatic and nonmetastatic thyroid tumors. Thyroid surgery was preceded by no treatment in any patient. TCRdb called clones again from the PCR reads with MiXCR. Of 15,000 to 25,000 clones in the sample, approximately 25% were seen once. Sequenced input: blood. These TCRs come from a male donor with papillary thyroid cancer or a benign thyroid nodule (not recorded which). Some clones in this sample may be carry-over from other donors' samples.

This rearrangement joins TRBV11-2 to TRBJ2-7, with D hard to call. Trimming pared 8 bases from V and 2 bases from J, leaving 16 bases between. The CDR3 runs to 14 residues. Looked up from germline, CDR1 is SGHAT and CDR2 is FQNNGV. Here the CDR3 reads CASALGFGTYEQYF. Here the CDR3 DNA reads TGTGCCAGCGCCCTTGGGTTTGGTACCTACGAGCAGTACTTC.

This clone was seen a handful of times. One junction end disagrees with the germline gene, perhaps due to a read error. This chain uses TRBV6-1 with TRBJ2-7, with TRBD2 matching over 8 bases. CDR3 length: 16 amino acids. The germline CDR1 and CDR2 sequences are MNHNS and SASEGT. CDR3 DNA sequence: TGCGCCAGCAGTATTAGCGGGAAGGCTGCCTCCTACGAGCAGTACTTC. Its translation: CASSISGKAASYEQYF.

This clone was seen a few times. This chain links TRBV6-2 or TRBV6-3 with TRBJ2-3; D possibly corresponds to TRBD1 (6 bases). CDR1 MNHEY and CDR2 SVGEGT come from the germline V gene. The CDR3 totals 14 residues. V was cut by 0 bases and J by 9 bases, with 13 bases left in between. The CDR3 here is CASSYSRGRGTQYF. CDR3 nucleotide sequence: TGTGCCAGCAGTTACTCGAGGGGGAGAGGAACGCAGTATTTT.

The chain employs TRBV5-1 and TRBJ2-3; 10 positions match TRBD2. The germline V gene encodes CDR1 SGHRS and CDR2 YFSETQ. V trimming: 2 bases; J trimming: 5 bases; junction bases outside the gene matches: 5. This CDR3 spans 15 amino acids. The CDR3 sequence: CASSLNLAGVDTQYF. The CDR3 DNA follows: TGCGCCAGCAGCTTAAATCTAGCGGGAGTAGATACGCAGTATTTT.

This clone came up many times. The chain has TRBV4-1 and TRBJ1-4; D possibly corresponds to TRBD1 (5 bases). The CDR3 runs 13 residues. Germline V CDR1 and CDR2: MGHRA, YSYEKL. Trimming removed 6 bases from V and 8 bases from J, with 13 bases in between. The CDR3 region is CASRGQDGEKLFF. The CDR3 DNA is TGCGCCAGCAGGGGGCAGGACGGAGAAAAACTGTTTTTT.

With respect to this clone: The conserved final phenylalanine or tryptophan is absent from the CDR3, which likely points to a read error. This chain uses TRBV9 with TRBJ2-7; D ambiguous. There are 15 residues in the CDR3. Germline V gives CDR1 SGDLS, CDR2 YYNGEE. V gave up 0 bases and J gave up 3 bases, with 13 bases separating them. DNA for the CDR3: TGTGCCAGCAGCGTAGGGTGTACCGACGACTACGAGCAGTACCTC. Translation gives CASSVGCTDDYEQYL.

The chain couples TRBV6-1 to TRBJ1-2; D possibly corresponds to TRBD1 (5 bases). Germline CDR1 and CDR2: MNHNS and SASEGT. The CDR3 has 14 residues. V was shortened by 6 bases and J by 6 bases, with 17 bases between the two germline ends. The CDR3 reads CASSVTGGANGYTF. The CDR3 bases are TGTGCCAGCAGCGTGACGGGGGGAGCCAATGGCTACACCTTC.

This clone was counted ten times or more. The chain joins TRBV10-3 to TRBJ2-5, with 7 bases identical to TRBD2. Germline V gene data show CDR1 as ENHRY and CDR2 as SYGVKD. Trimming removed 0 bases from V and 7 bases from J; junction bases left unmatched: 8. The CDR3 is 15 amino acids. This CDR3 is CAISESEGPGGTQYF. CDR3 DNA sequence: TGTGCCATCAGTGAGTCGGAGGGACCGGGAGGGACCCAGTACTTC.

The chain uses TRBV28 and TRBJ1-5, with D unresolved. This CDR3 region has 15 residues. Germline CDR1 MDHEN, CDR2 SYDVKM. Trimming shortened V by 7 bases and J by 4 bases, and 17 bases separated the two germline ends. CDR3 amino acids: CASTPLGVRNQPQHF. The CDR3 coding sequence is TGTGCCAGCACCCCTTTGGGAGTGCGAAATCAGCCCCAGCATTTT.

This clone was observed a handful of times. The V gene is TRBV6-6, the J gene TRBJ1-1; the D is unclear. The CDR3 is made up of 13 amino acids. Germline-derived CDR1 and CDR2 are MNHNY and SVGAGI (reference sequence). V shed 2 bases and J shed 2 bases, with 6 bases lying between them. The CDR3 DNA is TGTGCCAGCAGTTACGCAGGTAACACTGAAGCTTTCTTT. This sequence encodes CASSYAGNTEAFF.

This clone is medium-sized by share. The chain joins TRBV6-1 to TRBJ2-7; D is perhaps TRBD1 or TRBD2 (5 bases each). The CDR3 consists of 12 residues. Deletions cut 6 bases from V and 7 bases from J, with 13 bases between. Per germline, CDR1 MNHNS and CDR2 SASEGT. The DNA for the CDR3 is TGTGCCAGCAGCCGGGACCCCAGTGAGCAGTACTTC. It is translated as CASSRDPSEQYF.

This clone was recorded many times. V is TRBV2 and J is TRBJ2-2, with 7 bases identical to TRBD2. The CDR3 is made up of 15 amino acids. J lost 5 bases, V lost 3 bases, and 6 bases had no gene match. Germline loops: CDR1 SNHLY, CDR2 FYNNEI. CDR3 sequence reads: CASSESGGWTGELFF. DNA for the CDR3: TGTGCCAGCAGTGAGTCGGGAGGTTGGACCGGGGAGCTGTTTTTT.

The chain combines TRBV7-3 with TRBJ2-1, with 8 bases that match TRBD2. Germline V gene lookup returns CDR1 SGHTA and CDR2 FQGTGA. V was clipped by 1 base and J by 12 bases; unmatched bases: 14. The CDR3 is 16 amino acids. The CDR3: CASSLNPNSGTLGQFF. The CDR3 DNA follows: TGTGCCAGCAGCTTAAACCCGAATAGCGGGACCCTGGGGCAGTTCTTC.

The V call is TRBV9, the J call TRBJ2-3, with D hard to call. The CDR3 is 14 amino acids. V lost 2 bases, J lost 1 base, and 8 bases lay in between. CDR1 is SGDLS, CDR2 YYNGEE, per germline. This chain's CDR3 is CASSVNMGTDTQYF. In nucleotides, the CDR3 is TGTGCCAGCAGCGTTAATATGGGCACAGATACGCAGTATTTT.

A single count supports this clone. V and J are TRBV20-1 and TRBJ2-7; 8 nucleotides match TRBD1. In germline, CDR1 is DFQATT, CDR2 SNEGSKA (reference sequence). V lost 3 bases to trimming and J lost 2 bases; unmatched junction nucleotides: 9. The CDR3 contains 15 residues. CDR3 DNA: TGCAGTGCTAGTAAACGCGGGACAGGCCCCTACGAGCAGTACTTC. Its protein product is CSASKRGTGPYEQYF.

The chain employs TRBV5-1 and TRBJ2-1; 7 positions match TRBD1. The CDR3 covers 15 residues. V shed 0 bases and J 2 bases; nucleotides not matched to a gene: 2. Germline V CDR1 and CDR2: SGHRS, YFSETQ. The CDR3 reads CASSLEGTAYNEQFF. For the CDR3, the DNA is TGCGCCAGCAGCTTGGAGGGGACAGCCTACAATGAGCAGTTCTTC.

This chain links TRBV28 with TRBJ2-7; D gene ambiguous. Trimming took 3 bases from V and 0 from J, leaving 9 bases between them. Germline CDR1 MDHEN, CDR2 SYDVKM. There are 14 residues in the CDR3. Written as DNA, the CDR3 is TGTGCCAGCAGTTTTTTAGTCAGCTCCTACGAGCAGTACTTC. This gives the protein CASSFLVSSYEQYF.

The V gene is TRBV7-9, the J gene TRBJ1-1; possible D gene TRBD1, 6 bases. CDR1 is SEHNR, CDR2 FQNEAQ, per germline (reference sequence). V lost 4 bases, J lost 5 bases, and 17 bases lay in between. The CDR3 consists of 15 residues. CDR3 DNA sequence: TGTGCCAGCAGCTCTCATTACAGGGCGGCTACTGAAGCTTTCTTT. It is translated as CASSSHYRAATEAFF.

In its sample, this clone was seen many times. This chain connects TRBV19 to TRBJ2-5, with 12 positions matching TRBD2. Germline loops: CDR1 LNHDA, CDR2 SQIVND (reference sequence). The CDR3 loop spans 16 amino acids. J lost 2 bases, V lost 4 bases, and 5 bases had no gene match. The CDR3 sequence: CASSRRTSGEQETQYF. The CDR3 DNA reads as TGTGCCAGTAGTAGAAGGACTAGCGGGGAACAAGAGACCCAGTACTTC. Drawing the rest from reference TRBV19 and TRBJ2-5, the complete variable domain is DGGITQSPKYLFRKEGQNVTLSCEQNLNHDAMYWYRQDPGQGLRLIYYSQIVNDFQKGDIAEGYSVSREKKESFPLTVTSAQKNPTAFYLCASSRRTSGEQETQYFGPGTRLLVL.

The gene calls are TRBV6-1 and TRBJ1-2; the D gene is possibly TRBD1 (5 bases). Germline V gene data show CDR1 as MNHNS and CDR2 as SASEGT. This CDR3 has 13 residues. Trimming stripped 8 bases from V and 0 bases from J, with 10 bases between. The CDR3 protein is CASAPGANYGYTF. CDR3 coding DNA: TGTGCCAGCGCGCCGGGGGCTAACTATGGCTACACCTTC.

The chain has TRBV12-3 or TRBV12-4 and TRBJ2-2; D may be TRBD1 (5 bases). The V end was cut by 3 bases, the J end by 5 bases, with 10 bases between. The CDR3 sequence is 14 residues long. CDR3 protein: CASSFGRVTGELFF. CDR3 nucleotides: TGTGCCAGCAGTTTTGGCAGGGTTACCGGGGAGCTGTTTTTT.

By frequency in the sample, this clone is medium-sized (0.01 to 0.1%). J is TRBJ2-2 and V is TRBV24-1; 9 bases fit TRBD2. This CDR3 is built from 18 residues. In germline, CDR1 is KGHDR, CDR2 SFDVKD. V trimming: 3 bases; J trimming: 6 bases; junction bases outside the gene matches: 13. CDR3 DNA: TGTGCCACCAGTGATAATAGTGGGGCTAGCGGGGTTTCCGGGGAGCTGTTTTTT. It yields the protein CATSDNSGASGVSGELFF.

By share, this clone ranks as medium-sized. V usage is TRBV6-6 and J usage is TRBJ2-6; 7 nucleotides align to TRBD1. Germline CDR1 and CDR2: MNHNY and SVGAGI (reference sequence). CDR3 length: 18 residues. V shed 2 bases, J shed 0 bases, and the junction held 7 bases outside the gene matches. The CDR3 coding sequence is TGTGCCAGCAGTTACACGGCGACAGGGAACTCTGGGGCCAACGTCCTGACTTTC. Translated, it gives CASSYTATGNSGANVLTF.

This clone appeared many times. It may be a read error: a sequence one base away is much more abundant. The rearrangement links TRBV6-2 or TRBV6-3 to TRBJ1-2, with D unresolved. Trimming took off 7 bases at V and 6 bases at J, with 6 bases between the two ends. The V gene's germline CDR1 is MNHEY and CDR2 SVGEGT. This CDR3 comprises 10 residues. CDR3 DNA: TGTGCCAGCAAGGGTCATGGCTACACCTTC. It encodes CASKGHGYTF.